This T cell receptor (beta chain) was documented in a study of blood T cell repertoires in COVID-19. Overall study: T cells, B-cell-depleted T cells, or PBMCs provided the cDNA or gDNA that served as material.

V was pared by 7 bases and J by 2 bases, with 28 bases between. CDR1 is SGDLS, CDR2 YYNGEE, per germline. The CDR3 length is 19 residues. This clone came up once. Clones were sequenced by immunoSEQ multiplex PCR, and TCRdb holds only the in-frame ones, with some missing. The table has around 150,000 clones, approximately 84% seen once. This clonotype was obtained from a woman over 75 in a cohort sampled during active or convalescent COVID-19. This chain joins TRBV9 and TRBJ1-5; the D gene is possibly TRBD1 (5 bases). Sequences were obtained from peripheral blood. The CDR3 region is CASAISTLGHRIGNQPQHF. The CDR3 DNA is TGTGCCAGCGCCATCTCGACCCTAGGACACCGGATTGGCAATCAGCCCCAGCATTTT.